This T cell receptor beta chain was found in a study of patients and donors after allogeneic stem cell transplantation. TCRdb fed the RT-PCR reads into MiXCR, producing one record per CDR3 protein. Of around 200,000 distinct CDR3 sequences in the sample, around 40% are singletons; the top ten hold 9.5% to 13%. Trimming stripped 2 bases from V and 6 bases from J, with 19 bases between. Germline loops: CDR1 MNHEY, CDR2 SVGEGT. This CDR3 is 16 amino acids long. The sample taken for sequencing was blood, either unsorted or a sorted T cell fraction (not recorded which). The sequence derives from a human donor who was either an allogeneic HSCT recipient or a stem cell or donor lymphocyte infusion donor (not recorded which). It is not recorded whose cells these are; they may come from a transplant donor. V gene TRBV6-2 or TRBV6-3 combines with J gene TRBJ1-1; the D is unclear. The CDR3 bases are TGTGCCAGCAGTTACAGGAGACTCCCTCAAATGGCTGAAGCTTTCTTT. Its protein product is CASSYRRLPQMAEAFF.